Described below is a single TCR beta chain sequence and its context. Under the authors' procedure: Amplifying reference gene primers gave estimates of nucleated cell counts. Some clones are missing from TCRdb's copy, which holds only in-frame ones; the method was immunoSEQ multiplex PCR. For V, J and clone size, that table is used; D and trimming come from the DNA. The table has under 100,000 clones, around 80% seen once. This sample is drawn from a study of blood T cell repertoires in COVID-19. Study-level information: The origin of the acute and convalescent COVID-19 samples was the United States, Italy and Spain. In each case, the material was cDNA or gDNA derived from T cells, B-cell-depleted T cells, or PBMCs.

Germline CDR1 reads KGHDR; CDR2 reads SFDVKD. This CDR3 is built from 13 residues. The germline V and J ends were trimmed by 3 bases and 7 bases, with 11 bases remaining between them. The genes are TRBV24-1 and TRBJ2-5; D is unresolved. The sequence came from a man aged 55 to 70 with acute or convalescent COVID-19. Sequences were obtained from peripheral blood. CDR3 nucleotide sequence: TGTGCCACCAGTGATCCCCTACGCCGGACCCAGTACTTC. It codes for CATSDPLRRTQYF.